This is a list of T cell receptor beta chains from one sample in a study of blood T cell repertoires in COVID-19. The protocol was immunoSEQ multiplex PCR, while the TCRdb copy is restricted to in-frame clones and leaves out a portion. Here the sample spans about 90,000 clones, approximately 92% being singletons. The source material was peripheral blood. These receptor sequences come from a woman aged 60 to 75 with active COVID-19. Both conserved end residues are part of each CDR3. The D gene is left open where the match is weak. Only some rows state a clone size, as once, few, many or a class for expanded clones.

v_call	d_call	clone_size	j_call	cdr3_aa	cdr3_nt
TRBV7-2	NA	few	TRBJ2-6	CASSLTGTSGANVLTF	TGTGCCAGCAGCTTGACAGGAACCTCTGGGGCCAACGTCCTGACTTTC
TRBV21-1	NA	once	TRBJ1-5	CASSKEGGTGQPQHF	TGTGCCAGCAGCAAGGAAGGGGGAACGGGTCAGCCCCAGCATTTT
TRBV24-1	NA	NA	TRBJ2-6	CATSDPTGGGANVLTF	TGTGCCACCAGTGATCCCACCGGTGGTGGGGCCAACGTCCTGACTTTC
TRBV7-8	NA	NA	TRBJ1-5	CASSLAPGWRNQPQHF	TGTGCCAGCAGCTTAGCACCAGGCTGGCGCAATCAGCCCCAGCATTTT
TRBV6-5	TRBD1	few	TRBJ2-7	CASSHPGQNYEQYF	TGTGCCAGCAGTCACCCGGGACAGAACTACGAGCAGTACTTC
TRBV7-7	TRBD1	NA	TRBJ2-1	CASSLGTGDGNEQFF	TGTGCCAGCAGCTTAGGGACAGGGGATGGGAATGAGCAGTTCTTC
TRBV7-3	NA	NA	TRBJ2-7	CASSATPGPQGEQYF	TGTGCCAGCAGCGCTACTCCGGGTCCCCAGGGCGAGCAGTACTTC
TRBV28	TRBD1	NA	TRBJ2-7	CASTLASGGSYEQYF	TGTGCCAGCACCCTTGCGTCAGGGGGCTCCTACGAGCAGTACTTC
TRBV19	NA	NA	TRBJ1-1	CASSSRGENTEAFF	TGTGCCAGTAGTAGTCGGGGGGAGAACACTGAAGCTTTCTTT
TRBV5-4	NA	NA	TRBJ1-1	CASSSQGRGTEALF	TGTGCCAGCAGCTCTCAGGGCCGGGGGACTGAAGCTCTCTTT
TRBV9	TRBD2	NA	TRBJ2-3	CASSASGLAGALDTQYF	TGTGCCAGCAGCGCGAGCGGACTAGCGGGGGCTCTGGATACGCAGTATTTT
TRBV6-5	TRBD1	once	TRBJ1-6	CASRFGDRNSPLHF	TGTGCCAGCAGATTTGGGGACAGAAATTCACCCCTCCACTTT
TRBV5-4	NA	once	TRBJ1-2	CASSLDQGNYGYTF	TGTGCCAGCAGCTTAGACCAGGGGAACTATGGCTACACCTTC
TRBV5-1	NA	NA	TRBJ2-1	CASSHSNGRDAYNEQFF	TGCGCCAGCAGCCATTCGAATGGGCGGGATGCCTACAATGAGCAGTTCTTC
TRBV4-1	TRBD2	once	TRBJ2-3	CATGTSGSTDTQYF	TGCGCCACCGGGACTAGCGGGAGCACAGATACGCAGTATTTT
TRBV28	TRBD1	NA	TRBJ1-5	CASSDRGRRQPQHF	TGTGCCAGCAGCGACAGGGGGAGGCGACAGCCCCAGCATTTT
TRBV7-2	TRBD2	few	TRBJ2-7	CASSDPGTSGTYEQYF	TGTGCCAGCAGCGATCCCGGGACTAGCGGAACCTACGAGCAGTACTTC
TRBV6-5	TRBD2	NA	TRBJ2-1	CASSYLERGRNNEQFF	TGTGCCAGCAGTTATCTAGAGCGGGGCAGGAACAATGAGCAGTTCTTC
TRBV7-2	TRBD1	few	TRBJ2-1	CASSAAQGSRSEQFF	TGTGCCAGCAGCGCAGCACAGGGGTCGAGATCTGAGCAGTTCTTC
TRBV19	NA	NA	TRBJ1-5	CANQLGSGNQPQHF	TGTGCCAACCAACTAGGATCGGGGAATCAGCCCCAGCATTTT
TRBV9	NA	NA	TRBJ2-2	CASSVGGGTGELFF	TGTGCCAGCAGCGTGGGAGGGGGCACCGGGGAGCTGTTTTTT
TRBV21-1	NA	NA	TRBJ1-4	CASSDRQGVREKLFF	TGTGCCAGCAGCGACCGACAGGGAGTAAGGGAAAAACTGTTTTTT
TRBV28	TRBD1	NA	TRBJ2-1	CASSLNTGQNNEQFF	TGTGCCAGCAGTTTAAATACGGGACAGAACAATGAGCAGTTCTTC
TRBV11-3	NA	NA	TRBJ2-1	CASSLGGQTHNEQFF	TGTGCCAGCAGCTTAGGAGGCCAGACCCACAATGAGCAGTTCTTC
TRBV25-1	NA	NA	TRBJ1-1	CASSGRGYTAMNTEAFF	TGTGCCAGCAGTGGAAGGGGTTATACGGCAATGAACACTGAAGCTTTCTTT
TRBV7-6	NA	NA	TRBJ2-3	CASSLRPVSTDTQYF	TGTGCCAGCAGCTTACGTCCAGTTAGCACAGATACGCAGTATTTT
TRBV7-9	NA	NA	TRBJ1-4	CASRPQGTSNEKLFF	TGTGCCAGCAGACCTCAGGGAACATCTAATGAAAAACTGTTTTTT
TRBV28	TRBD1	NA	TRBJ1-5	CASSSGQGGYSNQPQHF	TGTGCCAGCAGCTCAGGACAGGGGGGGTATAGCAATCAGCCCCAGCATTTT
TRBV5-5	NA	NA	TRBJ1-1	CASSLDDRTANTEAFF	TGTGCCAGCAGCTTGGACGACCGGACAGCTAACACTGAAGCTTTCTTT
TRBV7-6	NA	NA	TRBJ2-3	CASSLEWRSLPFTDTQYF	TGTGCCAGCAGCTTAGAGTGGAGGTCTCTACCCTTCACAGATACGCAGTATTTT
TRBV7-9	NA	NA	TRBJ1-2	CASSLQTGETF	TGTGCCAGCAGCCTCCAGACGGGGGAGACCTTC
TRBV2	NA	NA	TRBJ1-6	CASRTGNNSPLHF	TGTGCCAGCAGGACGGGGAATAATTCACCCCTCCACTTT
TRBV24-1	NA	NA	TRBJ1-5	CATSDSGQINQPQHF	TGTGCCACCAGTGATAGTGGACAGATCAATCAGCCCCAGCATTTT
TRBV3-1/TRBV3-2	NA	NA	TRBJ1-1	CASSQVTGQRTEAFF	TGTGCCAGCAGCCAAGTAACAGGGCAAAGGACTGAAGCTTTCTTT
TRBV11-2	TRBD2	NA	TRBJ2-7	CASSPGRAASSYEQYF	TGTGCCAGCAGCCCAGGGAGGGCGGCGAGCTCCTACGAGCAGTACTTC
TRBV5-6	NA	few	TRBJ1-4	CASSLFPRATKLFF	TGTGCCAGCAGCTTGTTCCCGAGGGCGACGAAACTGTTTTTT
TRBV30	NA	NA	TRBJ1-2	CAWSVGGARGYTF	TGTGCCTGGAGTGTAGGGGGGGCGCGTGGCTACACCTTC